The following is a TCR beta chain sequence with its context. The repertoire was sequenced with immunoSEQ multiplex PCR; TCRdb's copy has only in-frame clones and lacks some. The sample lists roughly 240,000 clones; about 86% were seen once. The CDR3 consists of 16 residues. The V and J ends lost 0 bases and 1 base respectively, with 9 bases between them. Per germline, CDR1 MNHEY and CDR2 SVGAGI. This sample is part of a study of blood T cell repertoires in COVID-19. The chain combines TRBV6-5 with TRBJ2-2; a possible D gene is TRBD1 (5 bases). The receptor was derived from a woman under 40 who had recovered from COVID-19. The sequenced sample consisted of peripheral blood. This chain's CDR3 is CASSYSPRVNTGELFF. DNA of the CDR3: TGTGCCAGCAGTTACTCCCCCAGGGTGAACACCGGGGAGCTGTTTTTT.